The next 28 T cell receptor beta chains were all read from a single sample in a study of beta chain features in type 1 diabetes. The whole isolated RNA underwent reverse transcription, so sequencing captured expressed TCRB transcripts. Profiled with immunoSEQ multiplex PCR; TCRdb holds only in-frame clones, not every one. The sample carries roughly 400,000 clones, around 16% recorded once. Sequencing was carried out using naive CD4+ T cells from blood. All receptors come from a woman aged 18 to 35 in good health.

A few counts support this clone. This sequence joins TRBV18 and TRBJ1-1, with TRBD1 identical over 7 bases. CDR1 is KGHSH and CDR2 is LQKENI in the germline V gene. The V gene end was trimmed by 6 bases and the J gene end by 0 bases; junction bases not matched to a gene: 10. This CDR3 spans 16 amino acids. CDR3 nucleotide sequence: TGTGCCAGCTCCCTAGGGACAGCACTCATGAACACTGAAGCTTTCTTT. Residues: CASSLGTALMNTEAFF. The full variable domain, with the rest looked up from reference TRBV18 and TRBJ1-1, is NAGVMQNPRHLVRRRGQEARLRCSPMKGHSHVYWYRQLPEEGLKFMVYLQKENIIDESGMPKERFSAEFPKEGPSILRIQQVVRGDSAAYFCASSLGTALMNTEAFFGQGTRLTVV.

This chain joins TRBV29-1 and TRBJ2-4; TRBD2 aligns across 13 bases. The CDR3 extends over 13 amino acids. Germline loops: CDR1 SQVTM, CDR2 ANQGSEA. The V gene end was trimmed by 6 bases and the J gene end by 7 bases; junction bases not matched to a gene: 3. The CDR3 sequence is CSVGTSGMNIQYF. The DNA for the CDR3 is TGCAGCGTGGGGACTAGCGGGATGAACATTCAGTACTTC.

This clone was recorded a few times. The chain couples TRBV23-1 to TRBJ1-1; no reliable D call. TRBV23-1 falls under the ORF class, with uncertain function. The germline V and J ends were trimmed by 0 bases and 4 bases, with 9 bases remaining between them. CDR3 length: 14 residues. Here the CDR3 reads CASSQSREGTEAFF. The DNA for the CDR3 is TGCGCCAGCAGTCAATCGAGGGAGGGCACTGAAGCTTTCTTT.

This clone was seen only a few times. This chain joins TRBV2 and TRBJ2-1; 9 bases match TRBD1. This CDR3 spans 15 amino acids. CDR1 is SNHLY and CDR2 is FYNNEI in the germline V gene. Trimming removed 5 bases from V and 1 base from J; junction bases left unmatched: 3. The CDR3: CASSKDRGSYNEQFF. The CDR3 region has the DNA TGTGCCAGCAGTAAGGACAGGGGATCCTACAATGAGCAGTTCTTC.

This clone was seen more than once but under ten times. The chain uses TRBV5-8 and TRBJ2-6; D call uncertain. Per the germline V gene, CDR1 is SGHTS and CDR2 is YDEGEE. CDR3 length equals 16 residues. Trimming cost V 0 bases and J 0 bases, with 7 bases left between them. As DNA, the CDR3 is TGTGCCAGCAGCTTGGTAACCTACTCTGGGGCCAACGTCCTGACTTTC. Protein: CASSLVTYSGANVLTF. Based on the CDR3 plus reference TRBV5-8 and TRBJ2-6, the full variable domain is EAGVTQSPTHLIKTRGQQATLRCSPISGHTSVYWYQQALGLGLQFLLWYDEGEERNRGNFPPRFSGRQFPNYSSELNVNALELEDSALYLCASSLVTYSGANVLTFGAGSRLTVL.

This clone came up a few times. The chain links TRBV7-9 to TRBJ1-1, with D maybe TRBD1 (6 bases). Germline CDR1 reads SEHNR; CDR2 reads FQNEAQ (reference sequence). The CDR3 is made up of 13 amino acids. Deletions cut 3 bases from V and 6 bases from J, with 11 bases between. Written as DNA, the CDR3 is TGTGCCAGCAGCTTGCAGGGGATCCCTGAAGCTTTCTTT. Protein: CASSLQGIPEAFF.

The chain has TRBV7-9 and TRBJ2-7; 9 positions match TRBD1. The CDR3 is 16 residues long. CDR1 and CDR2 (germline): SEHNR, FQNEAQ (reference sequence). V lost 2 bases to trimming and J lost 0 bases; unmatched junction nucleotides: 5. The CDR3 reads CASSLTGTGSSYEQYF. The CDR3 nucleotides read TGTGCCAGCAGCTTAACTGGGACAGGGAGCTCCTACGAGCAGTACTTC.

The sample holds a few counts of this clone. V is TRBV30 and J is TRBJ2-1; a weak D match, TRBD1 (6 bases). Germline assignment: CDR1 GTSNPN and CDR2 SVGIG (reference sequence). V lost 5 bases and J lost 3, with 14 bases in between. The CDR3 spans 14 residues. The CDR3 DNA reads as TGTGCCTGGGTAGACATCAGGGGCTACAATGAGCAGTTCTTC. This codes for CAWVDIRGYNEQFF.

The V call is TRBV7-2, the J call TRBJ2-5, with a tentative D call TRBD1 (5 bases). Germline V CDR1 and CDR2: SGHTA, FQGNSA. The CDR3 contains 12 residues. The ends were cut back, 3 bases at V and 7 bases at J, with 9 bases in the middle. The CDR3 coding sequence is TGTGCCAGCAGCTTCAGGGAAGGGACCCAGTACTTC. Its protein is CASSFREGTQYF.

The chain uses TRBV30 and TRBJ2-4; maybe TRBD2 (5 bases). Trimming stripped 0 bases from V and 3 bases from J, with 9 bases between. Germline V CDR1 and CDR2: GTSNPN, SVGIG (reference sequence). The CDR3 runs to 14 residues. The CDR3 here is CAWSVTGSKNIQYF. DNA for the CDR3: TGTGCCTGGAGTGTAACGGGGAGCAAAAACATTCAGTACTTC. The full variable domain, rest sourced from reference TRBV30 and TRBJ2-4, is SQTIHQWPATLVQPVGSPLSLECTVEGTSNPNLYWYRQAAGRGLQLLFYSVGIGQISSEVPQNLSASRPQDRQFILSSKKLLLSDSGFYLCAWSVTGSKNIQYFGAGTRLSVL.

This sequence joins TRBV11-2 and TRBJ2-1; D remains unclear. Germline lookup yields CDR1 SGHAT and CDR2 FQNNGV. The CDR3 covers 15 residues. V dropped 0 bases and J dropped 2 bases, with 8 bases sitting between them. The CDR3 DNA is TGTGCCAGCAGCTTAGACCTCCGTACCTACAATGAGCAGTTCTTC. It codes for CASSLDLRTYNEQFF.

The chain joins TRBV9 to TRBJ2-1; 10 bases match TRBD2. The CDR3 has 15 residues. CDR1 SGDLS and CDR2 YYNGEE come from the germline V gene. After removal of 0 bases from V and 7 bases from J, the junction contained 4 bases not matched to a gene. The CDR3, as DNA: TGTGCCAGCAGCGTAGTTACTAGCGGGAAGAATGAGCAGTTCTTC. This gives the protein CASSVVTSGKNEQFF.

This chain's CDR3 is CAWKGQPTLSYGYTF. The CDR3 bases are TGTGCCTGGAAAGGACAGCCCACCCTAAGCTATGGCTACACCTTC. The V call is TRBV30, the J call TRBJ1-2, with a weak D call TRBD1 (6 bases). From germline, CDR1 is GTSNPN and CDR2 SVGIG (reference sequence). V was trimmed by 4 bases and J by 4 bases, leaving 19 bases between them. The CDR3 contains 15 residues.

This clone showed up just a few times. The chain carries TRBV28 and TRBJ2-1, with a tentative D call TRBD1 (6 bases). V lost 10 bases to trimming and J lost 2 bases, with 12 bases between them. This CDR3 has 13 residues. Germline CDR1 is MDHEN and CDR2 is SYDVKM. This CDR3 is CATEGGAYNEQFF. For the CDR3, the DNA is TGTGCCACCGAAGGGGGAGCCTACAATGAGCAGTTCTTC.

This clone was seen more than once but under ten times. This rearrangement joins TRBV9 to TRBJ2-2, with a possible D match to TRBD2 (5 bases). This CDR3 spans 16 amino acids. The V end lost 3 bases, the J end lost 6 bases, and 18 bases lay between the germline ends. Per the germline V gene, CDR1 is SGDLS and CDR2 is YYNGEE. The CDR3: CASSGWARGSSGELFF. For the CDR3, the DNA is TGTGCCAGCAGCGGTTGGGCTCGTGGGAGTTCCGGGGAGCTGTTTTTT.

This clone has just a few counts. The chain recombines TRBV30 with TRBJ1-2; D not certain. CDR1 is GTSNPN and CDR2 is SVGIG in the germline V gene (reference sequence). This CDR3 has 13 residues. The V gene lost 2 bases and the J gene lost 7 bases, with 14 bases spanning the gap. This chain's CDR3 is CAWSPTRVGGYTF. In nucleotides, the CDR3 is TGTGCCTGGAGTCCAACTAGAGTGGGTGGCTACACCTTC.

This sequence joins TRBV28 and TRBJ2-3, with TRBD2 identical over 7 bases. V lost 3 bases and J lost 0; bases outside the gene matches: 3. The CDR3 consists of 15 residues. Germline V gene data show CDR1 as MDHEN and CDR2 as SYDVKM. Here the CDR3 DNA reads TGTGCCAGCAGTTTCCGGCGGGGGAGCACAGATACGCAGTATTTT. It encodes CASSFRRGSTDTQYF. Drawing the rest from reference TRBV28 and TRBJ2-3, the complete variable domain is DVKVTQSSRYLVKRTGEKVFLECVQDMDHENMFWYRQDPGLGLRLIYFSYDVKMKEKGDIPEGYSVSREKKERFSLILESASTNQTSMYLCASSFRRGSTDTQYFGPGTRLTVL.

J is TRBJ2-1 and V is TRBV9, with 9 bases matching TRBD2. The CDR3 spans 14 residues. The germline CDR1 and CDR2 sequences are SGDLS and YYNGEE. The junction had 4 bases not matched to a gene; V was cut back by 0 bases and J by 9 bases. The CDR3 bases are TGTGCCAGCAGCGTAGGCGGGAGGGCCGGTGAGCAGTTCTTC. Translating it yields CASSVGGRAGEQFF.

This clone showed up just a few times. The V and J genes are TRBV9 and TRBJ2-1; D gene ambiguous. Germline V lookup: CDR1 SGDLS, CDR2 YYNGEE. The CDR3 loop spans 13 amino acids. V was pared by 4 bases and J by 12 bases, with 17 bases between. CDR3 bases: TGTGCCAGCAGCCCCCGTCTAGAGTCGGGGCAGTTCTTC. The encoded protein is CASSPRLESGQFF. Supplemented by reference TRBV9 and TRBJ2-1, the full variable domain reads DSGVTQTPKHLITATGQRVTLRCSPRSGDLSVYWYQQSLDQGLQFLIQYYNGEERAKGNILERFSAQQFPDLHSELNLSSLELGDSALYFCASSPRLESGQFFGPGTRLTVL.

The genes are TRBV7-9 and TRBJ2-1; D is uncertain. The germline V and J ends were trimmed by 7 bases and 9 bases, with 10 bases remaining between them. Germline loops: CDR1 SEHNR, CDR2 FQNEAQ (reference sequence). The CDR3 spans 11 residues. CDR3 in amino acids: CASISRLEQFF. The DNA for the CDR3 is TGTGCCAGCATCTCTAGGCTTGAGCAGTTCTTC.

This rearrangement joins TRBV28 to TRBJ2-5; 9 bases are a match to TRBD1. CDR1 MDHEN and CDR2 SYDVKM come from the germline V gene. This CDR3 spans 14 amino acids. V shed 4 bases and J 5 bases; nucleotides not matched to a gene: 5. The CDR3 loop is CASSYRGRGETQYF. The CDR3 DNA sequence: TGTGCCAGCAGTTACAGGGGGCGCGGGGAGACCCAGTACTTC.

This clone was seen more than once but under ten times. V and J are TRBV27 and TRBJ2-7; maybe TRBD1 (7 bases). The CDR3 is 13 residues long. CDR1 MNHEY and CDR2 SMNVEV come from the germline V gene (reference sequence). The V end was cut by 8 bases, the J end by 6 bases, with 17 bases between. The CDR3 reads CASCPLQGGEQYF. CDR3 nucleotides: TGTGCCAGCTGCCCTCTCCAGGGGGGCGAGCAGTACTTC.

This clone was counted a few times. The chain is built from TRBV11-2 and TRBJ2-3, with D uncertain. CDR1 is SGHAT, CDR2 FQNNGV, per germline. Trimming took off 0 bases at V and 2 bases at J, with 6 bases between the two ends. CDR3 length: 14 residues. The CDR3 nucleotides are TGTGCCAGCAGCTTAGATCCCCTCACAGATACGCAGTATTTT. Its translation: CASSLDPLTDTQYF.

Notes on this clone: Additional DNA sequences in this sample encode the identical CDR3. V is TRBV7-9 and J is TRBJ2-3, with a tentative D call TRBD2 (5 bases). This CDR3 spans 13 amino acids. Germline CDR1 reads SEHNR; CDR2 reads FQNEAQ (reference sequence). V lost 4 bases and J 1 base, leaving 6 bases between the germline ends. CDR3 sequence: CASSSGGTDTQYF. Written as DNA, the CDR3 is TGTGCCAGCAGCTCCGGGGGCACAGATACGCAGTATTTT. Combining the CDR3 with reference TRBV7-9 and TRBJ2-3 gives the whole variable domain DTGVSQNPRHKITKRGQNVTFRCDPISEHNRLYWYRQTLGQGPEFLTYFQNEAQLEKSRLLSDRFSAERPKGSFSTLEIQRTEQGDSAMYLCASSSGGTDTQYFGPGTRLTVL.

The chain joins TRBV6-5 to TRBJ2-4; TRBD2 agrees at 9 bases. Germline V gives CDR1 MNHEY, CDR2 SVGAGI. This CDR3 contains 14 residues. Unmatched junction bases numbered 10, after V lost 10 bases and J lost 6 bases. In DNA, the CDR3 is TGTGCCACATCTCGTACTAGCGGGTCAAACATTCAGTACTTC. It translates to CATSRTSGSNIQYF.

This clone was seen a handful of times. One end of the junction fails to match germline, which may point to a read error. The chain combines TRBV10-3 with TRBJ2-2; D might be TRBD2 (6 bases). CDR1 is ENHRY and CDR2 is SYGVKD in the germline V gene. The CDR3 contains 11 residues. CDR3 protein: CAISEGSSENF. CDR3 nucleotides: TGTGCCATCAGTGAGGGTTCTAGCGAGAATTTT.

This clone showed up just a few times. In DNA, the CDR3 is TGCGCCAGCAGCCAAGCTCCTAGCGGGGCCTACAATGAGCAGTTCTTC. Its protein is CASSQAPSGAYNEQFF. The chain joins TRBV4-1 to TRBJ2-1; 9 nucleotides match TRBD2. V lost 1 base, J lost 2 bases, and 3 bases stayed unmatched. The CDR3 is 16 residues long. Germline V gene sequence: CDR1 MGHRA, CDR2 YSYEKL.

This clone has more than one count but fewer than ten. V usage is TRBV5-1 and J usage is TRBJ2-2; 7 bases align to TRBD2. This CDR3 spans 14 amino acids. Germline-derived CDR1 and CDR2 are SGHRS and YFSETQ. V trimming: 3 bases; J trimming: 3 bases; junction bases outside the gene matches: 2. CDR3 nucleotides: TGCGCCAGCAGCTCCGCGGGGGACACCGGGGAGCTGTTTTTT. It specifies CASSSAGDTGELFF.